The 19 T cell receptor beta chains below were found in one sample sequenced in a study of blood T cell repertoires in COVID-19. Only in-frame clones appear in the TCRdb table, and some are missing; sequencing was by immunoSEQ multiplex PCR. This table holds around 200,000 clones, 80% to 90% found once. Sequencing was performed on peripheral blood. The receptors come from a woman older than 75 with acute or convalescent COVID-19.

The chain carries TRBV7-2 and TRBJ2-3; TRBD2 is a possible D gene (7 bases). The ends were cut back, 1 base at V and 4 bases at J, with 15 bases in the middle. The CDR3 contains 16 residues. CDR1 is SGHTA, CDR2 FQGNSA, per germline. CDR3 loop: CASSLGGGGSADTQYF. CDR3 bases: TGTGCCAGCAGCTTAGGGGGGGGCGGGAGCGCAGATACGCAGTATTTT.

The chain carries TRBV21-1 and TRBJ2-3; the table's TRBD1 call for D was not verified on the DNA. TRBV21-1 is noted as a pseudogene. The CDR3 sequence is 16 residues long. The DNA for the CDR3 is TGTGCCAGCAGCGACGGGACAGGGGTTTCCACAGATACGCAGTATTTT. Translating it yields CASSDGTGVSTDTQYF.

The CDR3 nucleotides read TGCGCCAGCAGCGCGGACGGGACTCCCGGGGGGAATGAGCAGTTCTTC. It codes for CASSADGTPGGNEQFF. The chain links TRBV5-1 to TRBJ2-1; 7 nucleotides line up with TRBD2. Germline V CDR1 and CDR2: SGHRS, YFSETQ. Germline trimming cut 4 bases from V and 7 bases from J; bases unmatched to any gene: 14. The CDR3 loop spans 16 amino acids.

V gene TRBV5-4 combines with J gene TRBJ1-1; the D is unclear. Per the germline V gene, CDR1 is SGHNT and CDR2 is YYREEE (reference sequence). Trimming pared 0 bases from V and 0 bases from J, leaving 9 bases between. The CDR3 runs 15 residues. DNA for the CDR3: TGTGCCAGCAGCTTGGCCAACGGGTTGAACACTGAAGCTTTCTTT. This codes for CASSLANGLNTEAFF.

This chain uses TRBV6-6 with TRBJ1-4, with D perhaps TRBD1 (5 bases). CDR1 and CDR2 from the germline V gene are MNHNY and SVGAGI (reference sequence). The V and J ends lost 4 bases and 4 bases respectively, with 13 bases between them. CDR3 length: 15 residues. CDR3 sequence (DNA): TGTGCCAGCAGTTCCCCAGGGAGGGGTAATGAAAAACTGTTTTTT. Translated, it gives CASSSPGRGNEKLFF.

The chain links TRBV2 to TRBJ1-5, with TRBD1 matching 7 bases. CDR1 is SNHLY, CDR2 FYNNEI, per germline. J was trimmed by 7 bases and V by 6 bases; bases with no gene match: 9. There are 14 residues in the CDR3. CDR3 nucleotides: TGTGCCAGCAGGGGAACAGGGGAAAACCAGCCCCAGCATTTT. It translates to CASRGTGENQPQHF.

The chain joins TRBV7-2 to TRBJ1-2; D not certain. The CDR3 runs to 14 residues. V was clipped by 4 bases and J by 4 bases, with 13 bases between them. Germline CDR1 and CDR2: SGHTA and FQGNSA. CDR3 nucleotides: TGTGCCAGCAGCTCCCCAATAGGAGGCTATGGCTACACCTTC. It yields the protein CASSSPIGGYGYTF. Full variable domain (missing parts from reference TRBV7-2 and TRBJ1-2): GAGVSQSPSNKVTEKGKDVELRCDPISGHTALYWYRQSLGQGLEFLIYFQGNSAPDKSGLPSDRFSAERTGGSVSTLTIQRTQQEDSAVYLCASSSPIGGYGYTFGSGTRLTVV.

With respect to this clone: A read error may produce the germline difference seen at one junction end. The chain recombines TRBV11-3 with TRBJ2-3; D is unresolved. CDR1 is SGHNT and CDR2 is YENEEA in the germline V gene. The CDR3 sequence is 13 residues long. CDR3 protein: CASSLDPADTQYF. The CDR3, as DNA: TGTGCCAGCAGTTTAGACCCGGCAGATACGCAGTATTTT. Looking up the rest from reference TRBV11-3 and TRBJ2-3 gives the full variable domain: EAGVVQSPRYKIIEKKQPVAFWCNPISGHNTLYWYLQNLGQGPELLIRYENEEAVDDSQLPKDRFSAERLKGVDSTLKIQPAELGDSAVYLCASSLDPADTQYFGPGTRLTVL.

The chain joins TRBV27 to TRBJ2-7; D perhaps matches TRBD2 (6 bases). Trimming took off 6 bases at V and 0 bases at J, with 18 bases between the two ends. Per germline, CDR1 MNHEY and CDR2 SMNVEV (reference sequence). This CDR3 spans 16 amino acids. The CDR3 nucleotides are TGTGCCAGCAGCCTTCGGAGGGGCTCATTCTCCTACGAGCAGTACTTC. It codes for CASSLRRGSFSYEQYF.

The CDR3 is CASQRGEWGGETQYF. The CDR3 DNA follows: TGCGCCAGTCAGAGGGGGGAGTGGGGGGGAGAGACCCAGTACTTC. The chain joins TRBV10-2 to TRBJ2-5, with a tentative D call TRBD2 (7 bases). In germline, CDR1 is WSHSY, CDR2 SAAADI. Trimming took off 9 bases at V and 4 bases at J, with 21 bases between the two ends. The CDR3 loop spans 15 amino acids.

V and J are TRBV30 and TRBJ1-2, with TRBD1 matching over 8 bases. Losses at the gene ends were 4 bases for V and 4 bases for J; bases not matched to a gene: 5. Germline V CDR1 and CDR2: GTSNPN, SVGIG (reference sequence). The CDR3 consists of 13 residues. In DNA form, the CDR3 reads TGTGCCTGGACCACCGGGACAGGCTATGGCTACACCTTC. Protein product: CAWTTGTGYGYTF.

The CDR3 DNA sequence: TGTGCCAGCAGCGGCCGGACTAGCGGGGTCACAGATACGCAGTATTTT. Amino acids: CASSGRTSGVTDTQYF. The chain carries TRBV9 and TRBJ2-3, with 12 bases fitting TRBD2. V lost 3 bases and J lost 2; bases outside the gene matches: 4. The CDR3 runs 16 residues. Germline CDR1 and CDR2: SGDLS and YYNGEE.

The J gene is TRBJ2-1, the V gene TRBV7-8, with D possibly being TRBD1 (6 bases). The germline V gene has CDR1 SGHVS and CDR2 FQNEAQ. Between the trimmed V and J ends, which lost 5 bases and 0 bases, there was a span of 11 bases. The CDR3 is made up of 15 amino acids. This chain's CDR3 is CASSQGLTSYNEQFF. CDR3 DNA: TGTGCCAGCAGCCAGGGGTTAACCTCCTACAATGAGCAGTTCTTC.

Concerning this clone itself: Other DNA sequences in this specimen translate into the identical CDR3. This rearrangement joins TRBV19 to TRBJ2-3; D possibly corresponds to TRBD1 (6 bases). Trimming removed 5 bases at V and 4 bases at J, with 16 bases between. Germline V gives CDR1 LNHDA, CDR2 SQIVND (reference sequence). CDR3 length: 15 amino acids. Here the CDR3 DNA reads TGTGCCAGTAGTTTGCAGGGGAATGGAGCAGATACGCAGTATTTT. Its protein product is CASSLQGNGADTQYF. The whole variable domain, remainder taken from reference TRBV19 and TRBJ2-3, is DGGITQSPKYLFRKEGQNVTLSCEQNLNHDAMYWYRQDPGQGLRLIYYSQIVNDFQKGDIAEGYSVSREKKESFPLTVTSAQKNPTAFYLCASSLQGNGADTQYFGPGTRLTVL.

V is TRBV19 and J is TRBJ1-3, with 7 positions matching TRBD1. CDR3 length: 16 residues. Germline CDR1 reads LNHDA; CDR2 reads SQIVND (reference sequence). V lost 5 bases and J lost 0; bases outside the gene matches: 7. CDR3 bases: TGTGCCAGTAGTGCCGGGACAGTGAACTCTGGAAACACCATATATTTT. Encoded protein: CASSAGTVNSGNTIYF.

This chain links TRBV15 with TRBJ2-7, with 10 positions matching TRBD1. With V trimmed by 4 bases and J by 2 bases, 8 bases remained unmatched. Looked up from germline, CDR1 is LNHNV and CDR2 is YYDKDF (reference sequence). The CDR3 consists of 16 residues. As DNA, the CDR3 is TGTGCCACCAGCATCCAATCGGGGACAGGGGCCTACGAGCAGTACTTC. Translated: CATSIQSGTGAYEQYF. The variable domain in full, with the rest retrieved from reference TRBV15 and TRBJ2-7, is DAMVIQNPRYQVTQFGKPVTLSCSQTLNHNVMYWYQQKSSQAPKLLFHYYDKDFNNEADTPDNFQSRRPNTSFCFLDIRSPGLGDTAMYLCATSIQSGTGAYEQYFGPGTRLTVT.

The chain couples TRBV3-1 (or the pseudogene TRBV3-2) to TRBJ2-3; D perhaps matches TRBD1 (5 bases). Trimming left V 4 bases short and J 6 bases short, with 14 bases between. Germline CDR1 is LGHDT and CDR2 is YNNKEL (reference sequence). The CDR3 loop spans 14 amino acids. The CDR3 spells CASSPSTGYDTQYF. In DNA, the CDR3 is TGTGCCAGCAGCCCTTCTACAGGCTACGATACGCAGTATTTT.

This clone was seen just once. The chain recombines TRBV4-2 with TRBJ2-3; possible D gene TRBD2, 5 bases. V lost 0 bases and J 2 bases, leaving 18 bases between the germline ends. The CDR3 runs 18 residues. Per germline, CDR1 LGHNA and CDR2 YNFKEQ. This CDR3 reads CASSQEVRAKAVTDTQYF. The CDR3 DNA reads TGTGCCAGCAGCCAAGAAGTAAGGGCAAAAGCGGTCACAGATACGCAGTATTTT.

As to this clone: The same CDR3 arises from other DNA sequences in this sample as well. This sequence joins TRBV20-1 and TRBJ1-2; a weak D match, TRBD1 (6 bases). The CDR3 sequence is 11 residues long. With 5 bases removed from V and 5 bases from J, the gap between germline ends came to 9 bases. The V gene's germline CDR1 is DFQATT and CDR2 SNEGSKA (reference sequence). CDR3 DNA: TGCAGTGCTGGTCAGGGGTATGGCTACACCTTC. It encodes CSAGQGYGYTF.